The 18 T cell receptor beta chains in this list originate from one sample, sequenced in a study of persistence of HIV-infected CD4 T cells. The immunoSEQ assay was version 4, run in survey mode. Sequencing was performed with immunoSEQ multiplex PCR; in TCRdb, only in-frame clones are kept and a portion is missing. The repertoire holds about 33,000 clones, roughly 82% seen once, with 5% to 7% in the top ten. Their antigens are not known. Lysates of CMV-infected fibroblasts at 9.5 to 10 ug/mL stimulated these cells. Memory cells lacking CD40L and CD69 with high CD45RO were sorted. The specimen was CD4+ T cells sorted from PBMCs after approximately 18-hour stimulation, collected from a patient who received antiretroviral therapy. All receptors derive from an adult woman with HIV who was CMV-seropositive.

The CDR3 DNA reads as TGCGCCAGCAGCCCCATACTACGGGACCACTACGAGCAGTACTTC. Residues: CASSPILRDHYEQYF. The rearrangement uses TRBV4-1 and TRBJ2-7; either TRBD1 or TRBD2 may supply D (5 bases each). Trimming removed 4 bases from V and 3 bases from J, with 16 bases in between. This CDR3 has 15 amino acids. CDR1 is MGHRA, CDR2 YSYEKL, per germline.

This chain connects TRBV19 to TRBJ1-6; weak D call: TRBD1 (6 bases). The CDR3 is 17 residues long. The germline gives CDR1 LNHDA, CDR2 SQIVND (reference sequence). Deletions cut 4 bases from V and 7 bases from J, with 20 bases between. The CDR3 DNA sequence: TGTGCCAGTAGTAAGCCCCCAACAGGGTCCGAGAATTCACCCCTCCACTTT. As protein: CASSKPPTGSENSPLHF. The full variable domain, with the rest looked up from reference TRBV19 and TRBJ1-6, is DGGITQSPKYLFRKEGQNVTLSCEQNLNHDAMYWYRQDPGQGLRLIYYSQIVNDFQKGDIAEGYSVSREKKESFPLTVTSAQKNPTAFYLCASSKPPTGSENSPLHFGNGTRLTVT.

The chain links TRBV2 to TRBJ1-3; maybe TRBD1 (5 bases). Trimming took off 3 bases at V and 3 bases at J, with 9 bases between the two ends. Germline CDR1 SNHLY, CDR2 FYNNEI. The CDR3 sequence is 14 residues long. The CDR3 here is CASSDRGVGNTIYF. The CDR3, as DNA: TGTGCCAGCAGTGACCGGGGGGTTGGAAACACCATATATTTT.

Note on this clone: Other DNA sequences in this sample translate to the same CDR3. The J gene is TRBJ1-1, the V gene TRBV19; 7 bases agree with TRBD1. This CDR3 has 14 amino acids. Per germline, CDR1 LNHDA and CDR2 SQIVND (reference sequence). V shed 5 bases, J shed 1 base, and the junction held 4 bases outside the gene matches. The CDR3 region has the DNA TGTGCCAGTAGTTTATCAGGGGGGAACACTGAAGCTTTCTTT. Translating gives CASSLSGGNTEAFF.

V and J are TRBV29-1 and TRBJ2-7; the D is unclear. Trimming left V 2 bases short and J 4 bases short, with 9 bases between. In germline, CDR1 is SQVTM, CDR2 ANQGSEA. This CDR3 spans 12 amino acids. The CDR3 reads CSVEMGKYEQYF. DNA of the CDR3: TGCAGCGTTGAAATGGGCAAGTACGAGCAGTACTTC.

The CDR3 nucleotides are TGTGCCAGCAGCGGGGGGCGGGAACGAACCGACAAAAACATTCAGTACTTC. Translation gives CASSGGRERTDKNIQYF. The chain uses TRBV21-1 and TRBJ2-4. TRBV21-1 is tagged as a pseudogene. The CDR3 contains 17 residues.

This clone has just one count. The chain has TRBV19 and TRBJ1-2; tentatively, D is TRBD1 (6 bases). This CDR3 spans 14 amino acids. CDR1 LNHDA and CDR2 SQIVND come from the germline V gene (reference sequence). Trimming took 5 bases from V and 2 from J, leaving 12 bases between them. The CDR3 spells CASSRDTINYGYTF. CDR3 nucleotide sequence: TGTGCCAGTAGTCGGGACACCATAAACTATGGCTACACCTTC. Full variable domain (outside the CDR3, taken from reference TRBV19 and TRBJ1-2): DGGITQSPKYLFRKEGQNVTLSCEQNLNHDAMYWYRQDPGQGLRLIYYSQIVNDFQKGDIAEGYSVSREKKESFPLTVTSAQKNPTAFYLCASSRDTINYGYTFGSGTRLTVV.

The gene calls are TRBV19 and TRBJ2-7; D is unclear. Trimming took off 10 bases at V and 4 bases at J, with 17 bases between the two ends. The germline V gene encodes CDR1 LNHDA and CDR2 SQIVND (reference sequence). This CDR3 is built from 13 residues. CDR3 in amino acids: CATQTSPNYEQYF. The CDR3 DNA is TGTGCCACCCAGACATCGCCTAATTACGAGCAGTACTTC.

The V gene is TRBV5-1, the J gene TRBJ2-1, with 11 bases matching TRBD2. V was pared by 1 base and J by 4 bases, with 7 bases of the junction left unmatched. The CDR3 is made up of 17 amino acids. Per germline, CDR1 SGHRS and CDR2 YFSETQ. The CDR3 DNA is TGCGCCAGCAGCTTGTTACTAGCGGGAGAGCGTTACAATGAGCAGTTCTTC. As protein: CASSLLLAGERYNEQFF.

The J gene is TRBJ2-5, the V gene TRBV5-1, with TRBD2 matching 14 bases. V lost 0 bases and J lost 2; bases outside the gene matches: 3. In germline, CDR1 is SGHRS, CDR2 YFSETQ. The length of the CDR3 is 17 residues. The CDR3 is CASSLGLAGGGQETQYF. CDR3 DNA: TGCGCCAGCAGCTTGGGACTAGCGGGAGGGGGACAAGAGACCCAGTACTTC.

The V call is TRBV14, the J call TRBJ1-2, with 10 positions matching TRBD1. The CDR3 length is 14 residues. Per germline, CDR1 SGHDN and CDR2 FVKESK. After removal of 5 bases from V and 4 bases from J, the junction contained 4 bases not matched to a gene. In nucleotides, the CDR3 is TGTGCCAGCAGCGACAGGGGGCGCTCCTATGGCTACACCTTC. Protein product: CASSDRGRSYGYTF.

The chain recombines TRBV12-3 or TRBV12-4 with TRBJ2-3; D remains ambiguous. The V end lost 6 bases, the J end lost 4 bases, and 8 bases lay between the germline ends. The CDR3 is 12 amino acids. The CDR3 is CASSPSPDTQYF. DNA for the CDR3: TGTGCCAGCAGCCCGTCCCCAGATACGCAGTATTTT.

The V and J genes are TRBV6-1 and TRBJ1-3; D unclear. Germline values: CDR1 MNHNS, CDR2 SASEGT. CDR3 length: 15 amino acids. The germline V and J ends were trimmed by 2 bases and 2 bases, with 10 bases remaining between them. The CDR3 bases are TGTGCCAGCAGTGAAACCGGGCGCCCTGGAAACACCATATATTTT. Translated, it gives CASSETGRPGNTIYF.

V is TRBV2 and J is TRBJ1-2; no definite D call. In germline, CDR1 is SNHLY, CDR2 FYNNEI. Trimming shortened V by 4 bases and J by 4 bases, and 10 bases separated the two germline ends. The CDR3 is 13 amino acids. DNA for the CDR3: TGTGCCAGCAGTGTTGGGCAGCTCTATGGCTACACCTTC. Its translation is CASSVGQLYGYTF. Together with reference TRBV2 and TRBJ1-2, the CDR3 gives the full variable domain: EPEVTQTPSHQVTQMGQEVILRCVPISNHLYFYWYRQILGQKVEFLVSFYNNEISEKSEIFDDQFSVERPDGSNFTLKIRSTKLEDSAMYFCASSVGQLYGYTFGSGTRLTVV.

This clone has only a few counts. V gene TRBV18 combines with J gene TRBJ1-1; D gene uncertain. Germline values: CDR1 KGHSH, CDR2 LQKENI. The CDR3 contains 14 residues. V lost 3 bases to trimming and J lost 0 bases, with 8 bases between them. The CDR3 DNA reads TGTGCCAGCTCACCTAGGCTCATGAACACTGAAGCTTTCTTT. It codes for CASSPRLMNTEAFF. Full variable domain (missing parts from reference TRBV18 and TRBJ1-1): NAGVMQNPRHLVRRRGQEARLRCSPMKGHSHVYWYRQLPEEGLKFMVYLQKENIIDESGMPKERFSAEFPKEGPSILRIQQVVRGDSAAYFCASSPRLMNTEAFFGQGTRLTVV.

The chain has TRBV3-1 (or the pseudogene TRBV3-2) and TRBJ2-3; 12 bases are a match to TRBD2. This CDR3 comprises 18 residues. V lost 0 bases to trimming and J lost 3 bases; unmatched junction nucleotides: 7. Per the germline V gene, CDR1 is LGHDT and CDR2 is YNNKEL (reference sequence). The CDR3 DNA reads TGTGCCAGCAGCCAAGATAGGCTAGCGGGAGGGCCAACAGATACGCAGTATTTT. It yields the protein CASSQDRLAGGPTDTQYF.

J is TRBJ1-1 and V is TRBV19; tentatively, D is TRBD1 (5 bases). The CDR3 totals 16 residues. Trimming removed 5 bases at V and 2 bases at J, with 18 bases between. Looked up from germline, CDR1 is LNHDA and CDR2 is SQIVND (reference sequence). CDR3 amino acids: CASSAGYGGVNTEAFF. CDR3 in DNA: TGTGCCAGTAGTGCAGGGTACGGGGGAGTAAACACTGAAGCTTTCTTT.

This sequence joins TRBV18 and TRBJ1-2, with no clear D. The CDR3 sequence is 15 residues long. Trimming stripped 3 bases from V and 7 bases from J, with 18 bases between. Germline V gene lookup returns CDR1 KGHSH and CDR2 LQKENI. CDR3 bases: TGTGCCAGCTCACCTCCCGGGTCACCCAGAGGTGGCTACACCTTC. Its translation: CASSPPGSPRGGYTF. Supplemented by reference TRBV18 and TRBJ1-2, the full variable domain reads NAGVMQNPRHLVRRRGQEARLRCSPMKGHSHVYWYRQLPEEGLKFMVYLQKENIIDESGMPKERFSAEFPKEGPSILRIQQVVRGDSAAYFCASSPPGSPRGGYTFGSGTRLTVV.